The rows below give T cell receptor beta chains drawn from one sample of a study of T cell responses to AZD1222 COVID-19 vaccine. Here immunoSEQ multiplex PCR was the method, and the copy in TCRdb shows in-frame clones only, minus some. Of roughly 140,000 clones in the sample, 85% to 95% were seen once. The sample was peripheral blood, taken 28 days after the second AZD1222 dose. The receptors originated from an adult who received the AZD1222 COVID-19 vaccine. CDR3s include the opening cysteine and the closing phenylalanine or tryptophan. D genes are given only for firm matches. Where a row states a size, it is once, few, many or the class of an expanded clone; other rows omit it.

V gene,clone size,J gene,D gene,CDR3 protein
TRBV7-6,-,TRBJ2-5,TRBD2,CASSRLAGGKGETQYF
TRBV6-5,-,TRBJ2-7,TRBD2,CASHPGAGGEQYF
TRBV19,once,TRBJ2-1,-,CASKRGLNEQFF
TRBV7-2,-,TRBJ1-5,-,CASSLESGPRAQHF
TRBV15,-,TRBJ2-7,TRBD1,CATSGNLDRFVGRETYEQYF
TRBV9,-,TRBJ2-5,TRBD2,CASSDPGGPQQTQYF
TRBV21-1,-,TRBJ1-5,-,CASSECRTVNQPQHF
TRBV28,-,TRBJ2-7,TRBD1,CASSLGGTGISGGYF
TRBV30,-,TRBJ1-3,-,CAWSRGAGNTIYF
TRBV30,-,TRBJ1-5,-,CAWATGSSNQPQHF
TRBV30,-,TRBJ1-2,TRBD1,CAWSRQAGGYYGYTF